The rows below give T cell receptor beta chains drawn from one sample of a study of cytomegalovirus exposure and HLA in healthy donors. The table came from immunoSEQ multiplex PCR; TCRdb's copy has only in-frame clones and leaves some out. Counted here are some 170,000 clones, roughly 9.4% occurring once; the ten biggest clones make up 1% to 1.5%. Material for sequencing was PBMCs. The receptors were sampled from a woman aged 25-40 years in good health and CMV-seropositive. The CDR3 runs from the conserved cysteine through the conserved F or W. D genes are given only for firm matches. The listing skips clone size in some rows; elsewhere it reads once, few, many or a size class.

CDR3aa	CDR3nt	v_gene	j_gene	d_gene	abundance
CASSPGQGGQPQHF	TGTGCCAGTAGTCCGGGACAGGGGGGTCAGCCCCAGCATTTT	TRBV19	TRBJ1-5	TRBD1	NA
CASRPGQAVHEQYF	TGTGCCAGCAGGCCGGGACAGGCGGTCCACGAGCAGTACTTC	TRBV6-5	TRBJ2-7	TRBD1	NA
CASSLGVAGNTGELFF	TGCGCCAGCAGCTTGGGGGTAGCGGGGAACACCGGGGAGCTGTTTTTT	TRBV5-1	TRBJ2-2	TRBD2	few
CVSSSVISGGVETQYF	TGTGTCAGCAGCTCGGTCATTAGCGGTGGCGTAGAGACCCAGTACTTC	TRBV13	TRBJ2-5	NA	NA
CASIAGYGYTF	TGTGCCAGCATCGCAGGGTATGGCTACACCTTC	TRBV6-6	TRBJ1-2	NA	few
CATSTDRVGSEAFF	TGTGCCACCAGCACGGACAGGGTGGGCTCTGAAGCTTTCTTT	TRBV15	TRBJ1-1	TRBD1	NA
CASSLANEKLFF	TGTGCCAGCAGCCTTGCTAATGAAAAACTGTTTTTT	TRBV2	TRBJ1-4	NA	NA
CASSLSGRVIDGEKLFF	TGTGCCAGCAGTTTATCGGGCAGGGTAATCGATGGTGAAAAACTGTTTTTT	TRBV27	TRBJ1-4	NA	few
CASSVVGTGDYGYTF	TGTGCCAGCAGCGTAGTAGGGACAGGCGACTATGGCTACACCTTC	TRBV9	TRBJ1-2	TRBD1	NA
CANGDRHDNEQFF	TGTGCCAACGGGGACAGGCACGACAATGAGCAGTTCTTC	TRBV27	TRBJ2-1	TRBD1	NA
CASRRQVNTGELFF	TGTGCCAGTAGAAGACAGGTGAACACCGGGGAGCTGTTTTTT	TRBV19	TRBJ2-2	NA	NA
CASGLTGDYNEQFF	TGCGCCAGCGGGTTGACAGGGGATTACAATGAGCAGTTCTTC	TRBV5-1	TRBJ2-1	TRBD1	NA
CASSPPTVSGANVLTF	TGTGCCAGCAGTCCACCGACAGTCTCTGGGGCCAACGTCCTGACTTTC	TRBV6-6	TRBJ2-6	NA	few
CAWTTGFALEGYTF	TGTGCCTGGACTACGGGGTTCGCATTGGAGGGCTACACCTTC	TRBV30	TRBJ1-2	NA	NA
CARQKNPGQLNQPQHF	TGCGCCAGACAAAAAAACCCGGGACAGTTGAATCAGCCCCAGCATTTT	TRBV10-1	TRBJ1-5	TRBD1	NA
CACGRGSNNEQFF	TGTGCCTGCGGACGGGGGTCTAACAATGAGCAGTTCTTC	TRBV6-5	TRBJ2-1	NA	few
CASSSGTVKETQYF	TGCGCCAGCAGCTCTGGGACAGTTAAAGAGACCCAGTACTTC	TRBV5-1	TRBJ2-5	TRBD1	NA
CASSTTSGMADTQYF	TGTGCCAGCAGCACGACTAGCGGGATGGCGGATACGCAGTATTTT	TRBV11-2	TRBJ2-3	TRBD2	NA
CASIDEAGEKLFF	TGTGCCAGCATCGACGAGGCGGGGGAAAAACTGTTTTTT	TRBV7-9	TRBJ1-4	NA	NA
CAWSGLVDRRGYTEAFF	TGTGCCTGGAGTGGTCTGGTAGACCGAAGAGGGTACACTGAAGCTTTCTTT	TRBV30	TRBJ1-1	NA	NA
CASSFAGDKEAFF	TGTGCCAGCAGCTTCGCTGGGGACAAGGAAGCTTTCTTT	TRBV13	TRBJ1-1	NA	few
CASSLGASGAYEQYF	TGTGCCAGCAGCTTAGGGGCTTCGGGAGCCTACGAGCAGTACTTC	TRBV5-4	TRBJ2-7	NA	few
CAWSDPLRGNYGYTF	TGTGCCTGGAGTGACCCCTTGAGAGGGAACTATGGCTACACCTTC	TRBV30	TRBJ1-2	NA	few
CASSELGGTDTQYF	TGTGCCAGCAGTGAGTTAGGGGGCACAGATACGCAGTATTTT	TRBV6-1	TRBJ2-3	NA	NA
CAISETGGRQPQHF	TGTGCCATCAGTGAAACAGGGGGACGTCAGCCCCAGCATTTT	TRBV10-3	TRBJ1-5	TRBD1	few
CASSVDRASTEAFF	TGTGCCAGCAGCGTTGACAGGGCTAGCACTGAAGCTTTCTTT	TRBV5-4	TRBJ1-1	TRBD1	few
CAISERRRVNTAAFF	TGTGCCATCAGTGAAAGGAGGAGGGTGAACACTGCAGCTTTCTTT	TRBV10-3	TRBJ1-1	NA	few
CASSIVPLASGRAMDEQFF	TGTGCCAGTAGTATAGTCCCTCTAGCTAGCGGGAGGGCCATGGATGAGCAGTTCTTC	TRBV19	TRBJ2-1	TRBD2	NA
CASSYRNRGTTNTEAFF	TGTGCCAGCAGTTACCGTAACAGGGGAACGACGAACACTGAAGCTTTCTTT	TRBV27	TRBJ1-1	TRBD1	few
CASSPWEPSLYNEQFF	TGTGCCAGCTCACCATGGGAGCCATCCCTATACAATGAGCAGTTCTTC	TRBV18	TRBJ2-1	NA	NA
CASQRGTALYGYTF	TGTGCCAGTCAAAGGGGGACAGCGCTCTATGGCTACACCTTC	TRBV5-6	TRBJ1-2	TRBD1	NA
CASSPFREPGQAQYF	TGTGCCAGCAGTCCCTTTCGGGAGCCTGGGCAGGCCCAGTACTTC	TRBV6-5	TRBJ2-5	NA	few
CASSLYFDEQYF	TGCGCCAGCAGCTTGTACTTTGACGAGCAGTACTTC	TRBV5-1	TRBJ2-7	NA	NA
CASSLGAGSSYNEQFF	TGTGCCAGCAGCTTGGGGGCGGGAAGCTCCTACAATGAGCAGTTCTTC	TRBV5-5	TRBJ2-1	NA	NA
CASSLGGRNTGELFF	TGTGCCAGCAGCTTAGGAGGGCGGAACACCGGGGAGCTGTTTTTT	TRBV7-9	TRBJ2-2	NA	NA
CASRERQISNTEAFF	TGTGCCAGCAGGGAGCGACAGATCTCCAACACTGAAGCTTTCTTT	TRBV9	TRBJ1-1	NA	few
CASEGRRDTDTQYF	TGTGCCAGCGAAGGTCGACGGGACACAGATACGCAGTATTTT	TRBV18	TRBJ2-3	NA	few
CASSLEGQGWTEAFF	TGTGCCAGCAGCTTAGAAGGACAGGGTTGGACTGAAGCTTTCTTT	TRBV7-2	TRBJ1-1	TRBD1	NA
CASSRQGAGNQPQHF	TGTGCCAGCAGTCGACAGGGGGCTGGCAATCAGCCCCAGCATTTT	TRBV7-9	TRBJ1-5	TRBD1	few
CASSLGGGESDTQYF	TGTGCCAGCAGCTTAGGGGGCGGAGAGTCAGATACGCAGTATTTT	TRBV7-2	TRBJ2-3	NA	NA
CASSISPHNEQFF	TGTGCCAGTAGTATCTCTCCCCACAATGAGCAGTTCTTC	TRBV19	TRBJ2-1	NA	few